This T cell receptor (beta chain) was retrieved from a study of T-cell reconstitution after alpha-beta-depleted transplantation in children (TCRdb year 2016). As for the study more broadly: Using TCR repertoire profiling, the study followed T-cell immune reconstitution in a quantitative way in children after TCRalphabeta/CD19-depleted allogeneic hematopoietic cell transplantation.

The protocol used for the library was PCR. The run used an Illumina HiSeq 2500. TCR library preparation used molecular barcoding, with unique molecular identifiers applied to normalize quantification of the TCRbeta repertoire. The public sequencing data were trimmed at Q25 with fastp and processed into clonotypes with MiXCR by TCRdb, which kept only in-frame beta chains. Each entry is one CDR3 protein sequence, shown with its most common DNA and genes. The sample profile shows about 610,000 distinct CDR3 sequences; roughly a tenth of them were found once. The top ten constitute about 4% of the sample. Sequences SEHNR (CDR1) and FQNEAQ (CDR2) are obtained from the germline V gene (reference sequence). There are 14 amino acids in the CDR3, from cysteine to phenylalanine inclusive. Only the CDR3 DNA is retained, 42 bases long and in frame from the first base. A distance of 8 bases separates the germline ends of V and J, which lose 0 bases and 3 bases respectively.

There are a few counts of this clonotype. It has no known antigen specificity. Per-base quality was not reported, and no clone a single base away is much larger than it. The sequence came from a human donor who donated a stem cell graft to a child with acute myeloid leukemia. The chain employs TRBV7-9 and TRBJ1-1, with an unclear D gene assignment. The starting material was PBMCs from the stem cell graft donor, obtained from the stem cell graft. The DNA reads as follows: TGTGCCAGCAGCTTAGCGGCGGAGTACACTGAAGCTTTCTTT. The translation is CASSLAAEYTEAFF.